This T cell receptor (beta chain) came from a study of cytomegalovirus exposure and HLA in healthy donors. V shed 1 base and J 4 bases; nucleotides not matched to a gene: 10. The CDR3 length is 16 residues. The germline gives CDR1 MDHEN, CDR2 SYDVKM. 60 Vbeta and 13 Jbeta primers were used in PCR. Clones were read by immunoSEQ multiplex PCR, and TCRdb kept only the in-frame ones, dropping some. The sample carries about 250,000 clones, roughly 70% recorded once. This TCR derives from a female donor in good health and CMV-seronegative. This chain uses TRBV28 with TRBJ2-7; 7 bases fit TRBD1. Sequenced: PBMCs. This CDR3 reads CASSLSRQGMGYEQYF. CDR3 nucleotides: TGTGCCAGCAGTTTATCGAGACAGGGTATGGGGTACGAGCAGTACTTC.